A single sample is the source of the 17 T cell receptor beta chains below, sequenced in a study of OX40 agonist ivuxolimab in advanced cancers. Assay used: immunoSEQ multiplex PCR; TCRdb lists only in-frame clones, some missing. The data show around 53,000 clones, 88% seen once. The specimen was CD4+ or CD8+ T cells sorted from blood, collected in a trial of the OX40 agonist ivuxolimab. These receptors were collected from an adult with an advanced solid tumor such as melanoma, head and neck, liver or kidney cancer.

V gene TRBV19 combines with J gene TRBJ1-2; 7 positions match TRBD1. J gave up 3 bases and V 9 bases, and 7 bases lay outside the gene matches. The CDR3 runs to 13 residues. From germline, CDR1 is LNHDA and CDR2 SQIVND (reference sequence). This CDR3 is CASHRGRDYGYTF. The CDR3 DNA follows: TGTGCCAGCCACAGGGGCCGCGACTATGGCTACACCTTC. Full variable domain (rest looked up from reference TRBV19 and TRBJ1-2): DGGITQSPKYLFRKEGQNVTLSCEQNLNHDAMYWYRQDPGQGLRLIYYSQIVNDFQKGDIAEGYSVSREKKESFPLTVTSAQKNPTAFYLCASHRGRDYGYTFGSGTRLTVV.

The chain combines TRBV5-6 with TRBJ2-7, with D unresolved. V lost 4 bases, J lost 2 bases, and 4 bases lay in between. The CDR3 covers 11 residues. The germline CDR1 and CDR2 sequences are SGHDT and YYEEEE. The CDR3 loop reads CASSGTYEQYF. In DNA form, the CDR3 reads TGTGCCAGCAGCGGGACCTACGAGCAGTACTTC.

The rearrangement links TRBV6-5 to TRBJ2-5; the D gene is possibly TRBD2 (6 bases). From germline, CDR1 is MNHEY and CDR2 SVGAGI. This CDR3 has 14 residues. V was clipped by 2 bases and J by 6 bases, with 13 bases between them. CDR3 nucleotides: TGTGCCAGCAGTTACATCGGGGGTATGAAGACCCAGTACTTC. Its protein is CASSYIGGMKTQYF.

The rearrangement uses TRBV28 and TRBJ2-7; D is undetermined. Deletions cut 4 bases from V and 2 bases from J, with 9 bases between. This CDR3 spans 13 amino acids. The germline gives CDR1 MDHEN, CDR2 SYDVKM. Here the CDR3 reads CASSWTGTYEQYF. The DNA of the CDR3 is TGTGCCAGCAGTTGGACGGGTACCTACGAGCAGTACTTC.

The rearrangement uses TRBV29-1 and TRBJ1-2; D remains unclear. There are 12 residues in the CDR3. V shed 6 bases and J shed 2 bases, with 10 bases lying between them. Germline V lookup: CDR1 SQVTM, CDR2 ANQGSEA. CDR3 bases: TGCAGCGTGAAGGTGCGGAACTATGGCTACACCTTC. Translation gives CSVKVRNYGYTF.

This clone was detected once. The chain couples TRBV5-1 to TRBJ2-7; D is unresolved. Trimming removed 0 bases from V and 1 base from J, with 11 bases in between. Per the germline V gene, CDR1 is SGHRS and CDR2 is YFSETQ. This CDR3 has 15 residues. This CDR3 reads CASSLDPGSSYEQYF. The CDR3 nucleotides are TGCGCCAGCAGCTTGGACCCGGGCAGTTCCTACGAGCAGTACTTC.

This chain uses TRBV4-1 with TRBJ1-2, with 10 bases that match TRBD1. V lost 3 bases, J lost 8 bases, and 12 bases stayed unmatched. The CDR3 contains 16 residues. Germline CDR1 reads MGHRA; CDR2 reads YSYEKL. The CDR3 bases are TGCGCCAGCAGCCAGGGGACAGGGGCCAGCTCCTCCGGCTACACCTTC. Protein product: CASSQGTGASSSGYTF.

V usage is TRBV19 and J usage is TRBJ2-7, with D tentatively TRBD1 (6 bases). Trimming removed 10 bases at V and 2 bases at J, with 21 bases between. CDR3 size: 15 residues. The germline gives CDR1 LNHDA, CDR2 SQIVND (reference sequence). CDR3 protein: CATQTSGRGPYEQYF. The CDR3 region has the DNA TGTGCCACTCAGACCTCGGGCAGGGGTCCCTACGAGCAGTACTTC.

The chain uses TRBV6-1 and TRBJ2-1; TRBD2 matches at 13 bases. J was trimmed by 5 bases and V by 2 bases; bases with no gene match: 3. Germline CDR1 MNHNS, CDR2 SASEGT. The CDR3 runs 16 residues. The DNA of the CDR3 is TGTGCCAGCAGTGAAACTAGCGGGAGGGTAAACAATGAGCAGTTCTTC. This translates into CASSETSGRVNNEQFF.

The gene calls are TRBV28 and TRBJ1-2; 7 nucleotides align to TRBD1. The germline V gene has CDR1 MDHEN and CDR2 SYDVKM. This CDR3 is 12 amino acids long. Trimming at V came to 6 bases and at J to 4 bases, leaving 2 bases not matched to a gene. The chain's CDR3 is CASRTGPYGYTF. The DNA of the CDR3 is TGTGCCAGCAGGACAGGGCCCTATGGCTACACCTTC.

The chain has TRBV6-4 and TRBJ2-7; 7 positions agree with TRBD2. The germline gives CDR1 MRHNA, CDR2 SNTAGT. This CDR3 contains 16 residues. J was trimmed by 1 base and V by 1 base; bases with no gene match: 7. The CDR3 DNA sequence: TGTGCCAGCAGTGACTTGGCAGCGGGGCTATCCTACGAGCAGTACTTC. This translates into CASSDLAAGLSYEQYF.

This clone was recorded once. CDR3 loop: CASRWGLPNTEAFF. CDR3 DNA sequence: TGTGCCAGTAGGTGGGGACTTCCGAACACTGAAGCTTTCTTT. This rearrangement joins TRBV19 to TRBJ1-1, with a tentative D call TRBD1 (5 bases). This CDR3 has 14 amino acids. Germline CDR1 reads LNHDA; CDR2 reads SQIVND (reference sequence). The germline V and J ends were trimmed by 6 bases and 1 base, with 12 bases remaining between them. The full variable domain, with the rest looked up from reference TRBV19 and TRBJ1-1, is DGGITQSPKYLFRKEGQNVTLSCEQNLNHDAMYWYRQDPGQGLRLIYYSQIVNDFQKGDIAEGYSVSREKKESFPLTVTSAQKNPTAFYLCASRWGLPNTEAFFGQGTRLTVV.

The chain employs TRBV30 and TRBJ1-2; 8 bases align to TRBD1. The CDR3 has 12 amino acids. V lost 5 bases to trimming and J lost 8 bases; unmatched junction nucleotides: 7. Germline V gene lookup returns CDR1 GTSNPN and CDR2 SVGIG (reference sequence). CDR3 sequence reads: CAWESGGRGYTF. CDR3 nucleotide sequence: TGTGCCTGGGAATCAGGGGGCAGGGGCTACACCTTC.

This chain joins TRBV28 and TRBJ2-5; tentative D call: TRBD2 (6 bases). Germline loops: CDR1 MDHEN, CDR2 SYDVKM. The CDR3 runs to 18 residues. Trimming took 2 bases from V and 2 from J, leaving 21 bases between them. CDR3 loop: CASSLIGTKEGEQETQYF. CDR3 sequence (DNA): TGTGCCAGCAGTTTAATAGGTACGAAGGAGGGAGAACAAGAGACCCAGTACTTC.

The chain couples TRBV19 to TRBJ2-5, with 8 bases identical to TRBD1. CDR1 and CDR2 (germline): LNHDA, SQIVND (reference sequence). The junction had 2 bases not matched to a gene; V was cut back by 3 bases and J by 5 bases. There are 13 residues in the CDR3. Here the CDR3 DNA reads TGTGCCAGTAGTATTAACAGGGGGGAGACCCAGTACTTC. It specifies CASSINRGETQYF.

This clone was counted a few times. CDR3 DNA sequence: TGTGCCAGCATCTCCGCGTTGTCCTACGAGCAGTACTTC. Translating it yields CASISALSYEQYF. The chain recombines TRBV6-6 with TRBJ2-7; D not resolved. The CDR3 has 13 residues. Germline-derived CDR1 and CDR2 are MNHNY and SVGAGI (reference sequence). With 7 bases removed from V and 1 base from J, the gap between germline ends came to 11 bases.

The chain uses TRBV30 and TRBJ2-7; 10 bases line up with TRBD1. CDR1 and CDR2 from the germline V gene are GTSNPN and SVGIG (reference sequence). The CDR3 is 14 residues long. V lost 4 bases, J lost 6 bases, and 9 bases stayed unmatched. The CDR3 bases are TGTGCCTGGATCCTCCGGGACAGGGGCAGCGAGCAGTACTTC. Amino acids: CAWILRDRGSEQYF.